This T cell receptor beta chain was sequenced during a study of T cell responses to AZD1222 COVID-19 vaccine. The study, taken as a whole, reports: Clonal diversity may have been underestimated, and the donors were mostly white British, with more females than males. Rises in breadth and depth of Spike-specific TCRs came after two AZD1222 doses.

On this clone: Its antigen is not known.

This table comes from immunoSEQ multiplex PCR, and its TCRdb copy is limited to in-frame clones, with some not included. The profile covers more than 110,000 clones, with roughly 92% appearing a single time and more than 3% taken by the ten largest. Germline lookup yields CDR1 MNHEY and CDR2 SVGAGI. V trimming: 6 bases; J trimming: 8 bases; junction bases outside the gene matches: 6. This CDR3 comprises 12 residues. This clonotype was obtained from an adult in good health. This chain uses TRBV6-5 with TRBJ1-1; 7 bases match TRBD1. Sequenced material: peripheral blood, taken on day 0 of AZD1222 vaccination. CDR3 region: CASRKTGAEAFF. The CDR3 DNA reads TGTGCCAGCAGGAAAACAGGGGCAGAAGCTTTCTTT.